One and the same sample provided the 30 T cell receptor beta chains below, sequenced in a study of cytomegalovirus exposure and HLA in healthy donors (dated by TCRdb to the late 2010s). Library prep was done by the immunoSEQ multiplex PCR assay. A mixture of 60 forward primers for TCR Vbeta segments and 13 reverse primers for TCR Jbeta segments was used in the multiplex PCR. The table was pulled from immuneACCESS by TCRdb, which kept in-frame rearrangements only. Such tables lose some clones; where checked, under half of the loss comes from unresolved V genes, and the rest has no known cause. The sample contains about 89,000 clones, under 85% of them found a single time. The top ten clones comprise around 1.5% of the sample. Sequenced: PBMCs. These receptors originate from a male donor in good health and CMV-seronegative.

V usage is TRBV6-5 and J usage is TRBJ1-2, with TRBD1 identical over 10 bases. Per the germline V gene, CDR1 is MNHEY and CDR2 is SVGAGI. V shed 7 bases and J 2 bases; nucleotides not matched to a gene: 7. The CDR3 consists of 15 residues. CDR3 protein: CASKTRTGGNYGYTF. Here the CDR3 DNA reads TGTGCCAGCAAAACTCGGACAGGGGGAAACTATGGCTACACCTTC.

V usage is TRBV11-3 and J usage is TRBJ1-2; 9 bases are shared with TRBD1. Trimming at V came to 5 bases and at J to 6 bases, leaving 7 bases not matched to a gene. The CDR3 extends over 14 amino acids. CDR1 SGHNT and CDR2 YENEEA come from the germline V gene. The CDR3 sequence is CASSRRTGEDGYTF. CDR3 nucleotides: TGTGCCAGCAGCAGACGGACAGGGGAGGATGGCTACACCTTC.

This clone appeared a few times. V is TRBV29-1 and J is TRBJ1-5, with TRBD1 matching 7 bases. V trimming: 6 bases; J trimming: 7 bases; junction bases outside the gene matches: 9. Looked up from germline, CDR1 is SQVTM and CDR2 is ANQGSEA. This CDR3 contains 13 residues. CDR3 nucleotide sequence: TGCAGCGTCAGGGACAGCCTCGGGCAGCCCCAGCATTTT. Protein product: CSVRDSLGQPQHF. Together with reference TRBV29-1 and TRBJ1-5, the CDR3 gives the full variable domain: SAVISQKPSRDICQRGTSLTIQCQVDSQVTMMFWYRQQPGQSLTLIATANQGSEATYESGFVIDKFPISRPNLTFSTLTVSNMSPEDSSIYLCSVRDSLGQPQHFGDGTRLSIL.

This clone was picked up one time. The chain is built from TRBV11-3 and TRBJ2-1, with 8 bases aligning to TRBD1. This CDR3 has 15 residues. The V gene's germline CDR1 is SGHNT and CDR2 YENEEA. V dropped 1 base and J dropped 5; count of bases not matched to a gene: 4. The chain's CDR3 is CASSLGGQGNNEQFF. The CDR3 nucleotides are TGTGCCAGCAGCTTAGGAGGACAGGGCAACAATGAGCAGTTCTTC.

This chain connects TRBV9 to TRBJ2-1; D is possibly TRBD2 (6 bases). There are 17 residues in the CDR3. V was cut by 0 bases and J by 2 bases, with 15 bases left in between. Germline V gene sequence: CDR1 SGDLS, CDR2 YYNGEE. This chain's CDR3 is CASSVAGGGPAYNEQFF. CDR3 in DNA: TGTGCCAGCAGCGTAGCGGGCGGAGGGCCCGCCTACAATGAGCAGTTCTTC.

The chain uses TRBV5-1 and TRBJ2-1, with 9 bases aligning to TRBD1. The germline V gene encodes CDR1 SGHRS and CDR2 YFSETQ. This CDR3 region has 16 residues. With 0 bases clipped from V and 1 base from J, the junction kept 2 bases outside the gene matches. CDR3 residues: CASSLDGQGSYNEQFF. The CDR3 coding sequence is TGCGCCAGCAGCTTGGATGGACAGGGGTCCTACAATGAGCAGTTCTTC.

This clone has a single count. The V and J genes are TRBV7-9 and TRBJ1-6; D not certain. Trimming shortened V by 2 bases and J by 7 bases, and 12 bases separated the two germline ends. This CDR3 comprises 15 residues. Germline-derived CDR1 and CDR2 are SEHNR and FQNEAQ (reference sequence). The DNA of the CDR3 is TGTGCCAGCAGCTTAAATAATAATGAGAATTCACCCCTCCACTTT. It is translated as CASSLNNNENSPLHF.

This clone has a handful of counts. This chain's CDR3 is CASSLDRHPLPYSPLHF. CDR3 sequence (DNA): TGTGCCAGCAGTTTAGACAGGCACCCTCTTCCTTATTCACCCCTCCACTTT. V is TRBV6-8 and J is TRBJ1-6, with TRBD1 as a possible D gene (6 bases). Germline-derived CDR1 and CDR2 are MNHGY and SAAAGT. The V end lost 4 bases, the J end lost 8 bases, and 21 bases lay between the germline ends. The CDR3 is made up of 17 amino acids.

This clone turned up a few times. This chain joins TRBV28 and TRBJ2-1; the match to TRBD2 covers 11 bases. Trimming removed 11 bases from V and 14 bases from J; junction bases left unmatched: 14. CDR1 MDHEN and CDR2 SYDVKM come from the germline V gene. The CDR3 length is 13 residues. CDR3 residues: CAGRIAGGPVEFF. The CDR3 coding sequence is TGTGCCGGTCGTATAGCGGGGGGGCCGGTAGAGTTCTTC.

In this sample, this clone turned up once. V usage is TRBV29-1 and J usage is TRBJ1-1; no definite D call. V lost 6 bases and J lost 6, with 17 bases in between. The germline V gene encodes CDR1 SQVTM and CDR2 ANQGSEA. This CDR3 spans 13 amino acids. CDR3 residues: CSVLSGLEAEAFF. The CDR3 DNA reads as TGCAGCGTGCTTAGCGGGTTAGAGGCTGAAGCTTTCTTT.

This chain uses TRBV2 with TRBJ2-5; D ambiguous. The tail of the sequence fits TRBJ2-7 better, so the J call may be wrong. The CDR3 runs 12 residues. CDR1 and CDR2 from the germline V gene are SNHLY and FYNNEI. The CDR3, as DNA: TGTGCCAGCAGTGAAGGCGGCTACGAGCAGTACTTC. Translated, it gives CASSEGGYEQYF.

This clone showed up just once. The V gene is TRBV6-5, the J gene TRBJ2-1; D unresolved. Between the trimmed V and J ends, which lost 0 bases and 3 bases, there was a span of 9 bases. There are 15 residues in the CDR3. Germline CDR1 and CDR2: MNHEY and SVGAGI. The chain's CDR3 is CASSYSPTIYNEQFF. In DNA, the CDR3 is TGTGCCAGCAGTTACTCGCCTACGATCTACAATGAGCAGTTCTTC.

This chain links TRBV6-5 with TRBJ1-2; D gene unclear. Trimming pared 2 bases from V and 0 bases from J, leaving 13 bases between. Germline V CDR1 and CDR2: MNHEY, SVGAGI. CDR3 length equals 16 residues. The CDR3 DNA reads TGTGCCAGCAGTTACCGTCCGGGAAGCGCTAACTATGGCTACACCTTC. Protein product: CASSYRPGSANYGYTF.

This rearrangement joins TRBV28 to TRBJ2-1, with TRBD2 matching 8 bases. The CDR3 totals 15 residues. Losses at the gene ends were 4 bases for V and 8 bases for J; bases not matched to a gene: 10. The germline V gene has CDR1 MDHEN and CDR2 SYDVKM. The CDR3 loop is CASSWNGRAPHEQFF. The CDR3 nucleotides read TGTGCCAGCAGTTGGAACGGGAGGGCTCCCCATGAGCAGTTCTTC. Full variable domain (outside the CDR3, taken from reference TRBV28 and TRBJ2-1): DVKVTQSSRYLVKRTGEKVFLECVQDMDHENMFWYRQDPGLGLRLIYFSYDVKMKEKGDIPEGYSVSREKKERFSLILESASTNQTSMYLCASSWNGRAPHEQFFGPGTRLTVL.

This chain links TRBV5-1 with TRBJ2-1; 13 nucleotides line up with TRBD2. Germline values: CDR1 SGHRS, CDR2 YFSETQ. The CDR3 has 15 amino acids. The ends lost 4 bases at V and 6 bases at J; junction bases unmatched: 4. As DNA, the CDR3 is TGCGCCAGCAGCCCGAGGACTAGCGGGAGCAATGAGCAGTTCTTC. This sequence encodes CASSPRTSGSNEQFF.

This clone was seen only once. This CDR3 is CASSYSRGTTDTQYF. The CDR3 coding sequence is TGTGCCAGCAGTTACTCTCGCGGGACGACAGATACGCAGTATTTT. The V and J genes are TRBV6-5 and TRBJ2-3, with D perhaps TRBD2 (6 bases). Germline assignment: CDR1 MNHEY and CDR2 SVGAGI. The V gene lost 0 bases and the J gene lost 3 bases, with 10 bases spanning the gap. The CDR3 spans 15 residues.

The chain employs TRBV7-9 and TRBJ1-6; D not resolved. V lost 6 bases and J lost 8, with 11 bases in between. CDR1 and CDR2 (germline): SEHNR, FQNEAQ (reference sequence). The CDR3 contains 13 residues. Here the CDR3 DNA reads TGTGCCAGCAGTCAAAGGGAGTATTCACCCCTCCACTTT. Its protein is CASSQREYSPLHF.

This clone was counted once. The V and J genes are TRBV4-3 and TRBJ2-4, with D tentatively TRBD2 (5 bases). CDR1 is LGHNA, CDR2 YSLEER, per germline. V gave up 0 bases and J gave up 2 bases, with 20 bases separating them. This CDR3 contains 19 residues. CDR3 loop: CASSQDPSEGGWSKNIQYF. The CDR3 bases are TGCGCCAGCAGCCAAGACCCCTCCGAGGGCGGGTGGTCCAAAAACATTCAGTACTTC.

This clone was seen once. The CDR3 sequence is CASSPGPGYEQYF. For the CDR3, the DNA is TGTGCCAGCAGCCCAGGGCCGGGCTACGAGCAGTACTTC. V gene TRBV7-2 combines with J gene TRBJ2-7, with TRBD1 as a possible D gene (5 bases). CDR1 and CDR2 from the germline V gene are SGHTA and FQGNSA. CDR3 length: 13 amino acids. Trimming removed 5 bases from V and 3 bases from J, with 11 bases in between.

The chain has TRBV6-1 and TRBJ2-1; 12 nucleotides agree with TRBD1. This CDR3 region has 15 residues. Germline trimming cut 5 bases from V and 10 bases from J; bases unmatched to any gene: 9. CDR1 and CDR2 (germline): MNHNS, SASEGT. The CDR3 loop is CASSTRGTGGREQFF. The CDR3 DNA reads as TGTGCCAGCAGTACCCGCGGGACAGGGGGCAGAGAGCAGTTCTTC.

This chain uses TRBV20-1 with TRBJ2-3; D may be TRBD2 (5 bases). CDR1 DFQATT and CDR2 SNEGSKA come from the germline V gene (reference sequence). The CDR3 extends over 11 amino acids. The V end lost 8 bases, the J end lost 4 bases, and 10 bases lay between the germline ends. The CDR3 bases are TGCAGTACGAGGGTTTCAGATACGCAGTATTTT. Translated: CSTRVSDTQYF.

J is TRBJ1-2 and V is TRBV19; D is possibly TRBD1 (5 bases). This CDR3 spans 15 amino acids. CDR1 LNHDA and CDR2 SQIVND come from the germline V gene (reference sequence). V lost 6 bases to trimming and J lost 8 bases, with 22 bases between them. CDR3 in amino acids: CASRLSMRDAAGYTF. The CDR3 DNA follows: TGTGCCAGTAGGTTATCTATGCGGGACGCCGCGGGCTACACCTTC.

The chain carries TRBV9 and TRBJ1-5, with D tentatively TRBD1 (6 bases). The V end lost 3 bases, the J end lost 6 bases, and 13 bases lay between the germline ends. From germline, CDR1 is SGDLS and CDR2 YYNGEE. The CDR3 loop spans 14 amino acids. The CDR3 nucleotides are TGTGCCAGCAGCGGGGGGCGGTCAGGTCAGCCCCAGCATTTT. Its translation: CASSGGRSGQPQHF.

The chain couples TRBV5-1 to TRBJ1-2, with D perhaps TRBD1 (5 bases). This CDR3 has 13 amino acids. CDR1 and CDR2 (germline): SGHRS, YFSETQ. V dropped 3 bases and J dropped 4 bases, with 10 bases sitting between them. The CDR3 region has the DNA TGCGCCAGCAGCTCTACAGGAATCTATGGCTACACCTTC. It yields the protein CASSSTGIYGYTF.

The chain combines TRBV10-3 with TRBJ1-1; no firm D call. This CDR3 is built from 13 residues. Trimming left V 11 bases short and J 1 base short, with 14 bases between. Germline V gene lookup returns CDR1 ENHRY and CDR2 SYGVKD. This CDR3 is CAAALESNTEAFF. The DNA of the CDR3 is TGTGCCGCGGCCCTCGAGTCGAACACTGAAGCTTTCTTT.

The chain recombines TRBV30 with TRBJ1-5; TRBD1 agrees at 9 bases. This CDR3 has 14 residues. The germline V gene has CDR1 GTSNPN and CDR2 SVGIG (reference sequence). V shed 3 bases, J shed 6 bases, and the junction held 6 bases outside the gene matches. In DNA form, the CDR3 reads TGTGCCTGGAGCCCGGACAGGGGCAGTCAGCCCCAGCATTTT. Translated: CAWSPDRGSQPQHF.

The gene calls are TRBV6-5 and TRBJ1-1; D call uncertain. This CDR3 region has 14 residues. With 7 bases removed from V and 6 bases from J, the gap between germline ends came to 18 bases. Germline V lookup: CDR1 MNHEY, CDR2 SVGAGI. The CDR3 is CASISAARRAEAFF. As DNA, the CDR3 is TGTGCCAGCATCAGTGCCGCCAGGAGGGCTGAAGCTTTCTTT.

The chain links TRBV7-9 to TRBJ2-7, with a weak D call TRBD2 (5 bases). The length of the CDR3 is 12 residues. From germline, CDR1 is SEHNR and CDR2 FQNEAQ (reference sequence). The germline V and J ends were trimmed by 4 bases and 10 bases, with 14 bases remaining between them. The CDR3 coding sequence is TGTGCCAGCAGCTCCTTCGGGATCGGCCAGTACTTC. Protein: CASSSFGIGQYF.

The CDR3 here is CASSESHSGTVNYGYTF. The CDR3, as DNA: TGCGCCAGCAGTGAGAGCCACAGCGGGACCGTCAACTATGGCTACACCTTC. The J gene is TRBJ1-2, the V gene TRBV10-2, with a weak D call TRBD1 (5 bases). The V end lost 2 bases, the J end lost 2 bases, and 18 bases lay between the germline ends. The CDR3 has 17 residues. Germline-derived CDR1 and CDR2 are WSHSY and SAAADI.

To note about this clone: Other DNA sequences from this sample encode an identical CDR3 as well. The genes are TRBV5-1 and TRBJ2-5, with D maybe TRBD2 (5 bases). V shed 0 bases and J shed 2 bases, with 11 bases lying between them. Per germline, CDR1 SGHRS and CDR2 YFSETQ. This CDR3 has 15 amino acids. The CDR3 is CASSLGGIGQETQYF. As DNA, the CDR3 is TGCGCCAGCAGCTTGGGAGGGATAGGGCAAGAGACCCAGTACTTC.